The entry below describes one T cell receptor (beta chain). Its antigen is as yet unknown. The data were produced by immunoSEQ multiplex PCR, yet TCRdb's version contains in-frame clones alone and is incomplete. The sample carries about 9,400 clones, over 80% recorded once. Described time point: 2015-2016 season, pre-vaccination. The source of the sample is a study of follicular helper T cells after annual influenza vaccination. Study background: Some donors were sampled over the 2013-2014, 2014-2015 and 2015-2016 vaccinations. Study-wide results and limits: Yearly vaccinations repeatedly recalled conserved clonotypes in ICOS+CD38+ cTfh. Just roughly 9.5-23% of cells analyzed had recovered productive TCRB sequences. ICOS+CD38+ cTfh clonality change tracked circulating plasmablast frequency change.

The CDR3 runs to 15 residues. The V end was cut by 7 bases, the J end by 2 bases, with 16 bases between. Germline loops: CDR1 SGHAT, CDR2 FQNNGV. This sequence originates from an adult who received the influenza vaccine. The specimen comprised CXCR5+ CD38- circulating T follicular helper cells from blood, sampled on the day of influenza vaccination. The subset here: circulating Tfh, non-naive CD4+CXCR5+PD-1+ (ICOS+CD38+ or ICOS-CD38-). The rearrangement links TRBV11-2 to TRBJ2-3; weak D call: TRBD2 (6 bases). The CDR3 here is CASIASAGFTDTQYF. CDR3 bases: TGTGCCAGCATCGCCAGTGCGGGATTCACAGATACGCAGTATTTT.